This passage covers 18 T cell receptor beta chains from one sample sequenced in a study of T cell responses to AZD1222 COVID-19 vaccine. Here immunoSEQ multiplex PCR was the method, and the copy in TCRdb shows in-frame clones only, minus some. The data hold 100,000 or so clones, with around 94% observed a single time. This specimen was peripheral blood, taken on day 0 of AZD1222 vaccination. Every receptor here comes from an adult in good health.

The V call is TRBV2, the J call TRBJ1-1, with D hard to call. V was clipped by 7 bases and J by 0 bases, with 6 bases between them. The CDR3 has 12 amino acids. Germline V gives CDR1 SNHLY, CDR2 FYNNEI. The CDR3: CASILVNTEAFF. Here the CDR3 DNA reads TGTGCCAGCATTCTAGTGAACACTGAAGCTTTCTTT. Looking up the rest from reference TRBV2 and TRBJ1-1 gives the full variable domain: EPEVTQTPSHQVTQMGQEVILRCVPISNHLYFYWYRQILGQKVEFLVSFYNNEISEKSEIFDDQFSVERPDGSNFTLKIRSTKLEDSAMYFCASILVNTEAFFGQGTRLTVV.

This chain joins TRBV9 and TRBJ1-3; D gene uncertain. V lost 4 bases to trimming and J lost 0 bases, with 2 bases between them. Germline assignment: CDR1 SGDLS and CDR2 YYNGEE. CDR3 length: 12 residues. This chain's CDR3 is CASSFSGNTIYF. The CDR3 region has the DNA TGTGCCAGCAGCTTCTCTGGAAACACCATATATTTT. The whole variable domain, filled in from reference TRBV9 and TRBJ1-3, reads DSGVTQTPKHLITATGQRVTLRCSPRSGDLSVYWYQQSLDQGLQFLIQYYNGEERAKGNILERFSAQQFPDLHSELNLSSLELGDSALYFCASSFSGNTIYFGEGSWLTVV.

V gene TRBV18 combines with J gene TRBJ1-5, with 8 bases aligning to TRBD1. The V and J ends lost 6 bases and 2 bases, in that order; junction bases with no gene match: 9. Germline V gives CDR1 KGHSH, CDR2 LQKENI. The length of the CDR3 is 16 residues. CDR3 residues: CASSPQGAVGNQPQHF. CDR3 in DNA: TGTGCCAGCTCGCCCCAGGGGGCCGTTGGCAATCAGCCCCAGCATTTT.

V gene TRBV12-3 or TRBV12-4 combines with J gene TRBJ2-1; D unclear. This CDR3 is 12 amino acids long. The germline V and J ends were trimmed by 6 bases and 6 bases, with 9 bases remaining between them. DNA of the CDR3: TGTGCCAGCAGCCCGGACGGCAATGAGCAGTTCTTC. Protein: CASSPDGNEQFF.

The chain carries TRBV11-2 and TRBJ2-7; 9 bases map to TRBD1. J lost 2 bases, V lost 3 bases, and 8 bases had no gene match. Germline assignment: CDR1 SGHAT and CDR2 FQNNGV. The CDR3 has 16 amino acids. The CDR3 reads CASSFTGGGGTYEQYF. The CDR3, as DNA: TGTGCCAGCAGCTTTACAGGGGGCGGAGGGACCTACGAGCAGTACTTC.

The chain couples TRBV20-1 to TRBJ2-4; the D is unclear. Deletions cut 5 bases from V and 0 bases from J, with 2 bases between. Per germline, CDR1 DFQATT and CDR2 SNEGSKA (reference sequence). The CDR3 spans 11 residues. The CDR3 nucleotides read TGCAGTGCTGGAGCCAAAAACATTCAGTACTTC. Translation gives CSAGAKNIQYF.

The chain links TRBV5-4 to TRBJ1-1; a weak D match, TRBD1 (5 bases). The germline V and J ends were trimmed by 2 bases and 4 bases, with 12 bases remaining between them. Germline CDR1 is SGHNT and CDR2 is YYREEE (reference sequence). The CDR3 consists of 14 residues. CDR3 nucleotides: TGTGCCAGCAGCTTCGGTCAGGGTGTCACTGAAGCTTTCTTT. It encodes CASSFGQGVTEAFF.

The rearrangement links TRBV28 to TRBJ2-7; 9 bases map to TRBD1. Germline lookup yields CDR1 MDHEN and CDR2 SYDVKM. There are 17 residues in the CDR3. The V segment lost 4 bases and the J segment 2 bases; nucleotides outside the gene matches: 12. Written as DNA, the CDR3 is TGTGCCAGCAGTTCTCATATCGGACAGGGGCCGACCTACGAGCAGTACTTC. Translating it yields CASSSHIGQGPTYEQYF.

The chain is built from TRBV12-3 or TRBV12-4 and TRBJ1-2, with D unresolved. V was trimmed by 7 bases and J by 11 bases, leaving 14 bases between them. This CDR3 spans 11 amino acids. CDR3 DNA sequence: TGTGCCAGCAACAGAGGCCAGCTTTACACCTTC. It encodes CASNRGQLYTF.

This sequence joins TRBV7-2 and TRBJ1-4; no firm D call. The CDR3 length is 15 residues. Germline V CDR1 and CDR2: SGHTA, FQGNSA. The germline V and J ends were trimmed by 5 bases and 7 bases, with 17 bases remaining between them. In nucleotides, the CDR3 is TGTGCCAGCAGCAAAGACCGGGGTTTCGTTGAAAAACTGTTTTTT. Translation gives CASSKDRGFVEKLFF. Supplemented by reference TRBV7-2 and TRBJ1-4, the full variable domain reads GAGVSQSPSNKVTEKGKDVELRCDPISGHTALYWYRQSLGQGLEFLIYFQGNSAPDKSGLPSDRFSAERTGGSVSTLTIQRTQQEDSAVYLCASSKDRGFVEKLFFGSGTQLSVL.

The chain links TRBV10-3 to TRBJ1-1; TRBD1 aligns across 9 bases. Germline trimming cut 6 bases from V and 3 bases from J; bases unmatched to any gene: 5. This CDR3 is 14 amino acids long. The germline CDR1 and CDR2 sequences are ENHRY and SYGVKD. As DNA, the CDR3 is TGTGCCATCAGGTCGGGACAGGGATACACTGAAGCTTTCTTT. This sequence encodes CAIRSGQGYTEAFF.

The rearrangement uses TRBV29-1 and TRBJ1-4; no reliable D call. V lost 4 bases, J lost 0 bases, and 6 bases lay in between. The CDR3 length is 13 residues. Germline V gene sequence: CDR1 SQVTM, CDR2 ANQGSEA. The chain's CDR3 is CSVAVTTNEKLFF. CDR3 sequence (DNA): TGCAGCGTTGCAGTTACAACTAATGAAAAACTGTTTTTT.

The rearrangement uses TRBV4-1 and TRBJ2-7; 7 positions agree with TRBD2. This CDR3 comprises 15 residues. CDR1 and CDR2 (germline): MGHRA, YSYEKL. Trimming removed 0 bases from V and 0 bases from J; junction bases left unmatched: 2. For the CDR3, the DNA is TGCGCCAGCAGCCAAGATTGGGACTACTCCTACGAGCAGTACTTC. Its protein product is CASSQDWDYSYEQYF.

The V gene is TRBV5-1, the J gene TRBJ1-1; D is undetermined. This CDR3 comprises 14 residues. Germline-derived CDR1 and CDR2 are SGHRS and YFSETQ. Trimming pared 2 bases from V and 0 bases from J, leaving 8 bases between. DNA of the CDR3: TGCGCCAGCAGCTTTACGGGCCTGAACACTGAAGCTTTCTTT. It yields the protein CASSFTGLNTEAFF.

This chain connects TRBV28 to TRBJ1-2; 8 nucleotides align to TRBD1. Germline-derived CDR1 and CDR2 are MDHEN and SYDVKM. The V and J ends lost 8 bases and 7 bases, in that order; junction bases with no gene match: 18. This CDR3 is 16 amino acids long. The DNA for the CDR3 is TGTGCCAGCCATATACAAGGGGGCAGGGGGCCAGGTGGCTACACCTTC. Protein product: CASHIQGGRGPGGYTF.

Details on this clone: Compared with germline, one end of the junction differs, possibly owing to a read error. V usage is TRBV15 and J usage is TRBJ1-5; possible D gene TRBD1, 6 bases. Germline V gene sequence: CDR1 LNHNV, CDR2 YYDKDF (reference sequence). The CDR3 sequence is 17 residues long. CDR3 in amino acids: CAASRGGGELSNQPQHF. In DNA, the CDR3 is TGTGCCGCCAGCAGAGGGGGGGGAGAACTTAGCAATCAGCCCCAGCATTTT. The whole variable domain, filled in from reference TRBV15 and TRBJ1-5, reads DAMVIQNPRYQVTQFGKPVTLSCSQTLNHNVMYWYQQKSSQAPKLLFHYYDKDFNNEADTPDNFQSRRPNTSFCFLDIRSPGLGDTAMYLCAASRGGGELSNQPQHFGDGTRLSIL.

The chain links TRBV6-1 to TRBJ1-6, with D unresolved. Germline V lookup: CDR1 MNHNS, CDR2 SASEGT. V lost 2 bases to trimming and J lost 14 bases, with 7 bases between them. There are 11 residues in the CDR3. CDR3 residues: CASSEPWSLHF. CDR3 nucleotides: TGTGCCAGCAGTGAACCCTGGTCCCTCCACTTT.

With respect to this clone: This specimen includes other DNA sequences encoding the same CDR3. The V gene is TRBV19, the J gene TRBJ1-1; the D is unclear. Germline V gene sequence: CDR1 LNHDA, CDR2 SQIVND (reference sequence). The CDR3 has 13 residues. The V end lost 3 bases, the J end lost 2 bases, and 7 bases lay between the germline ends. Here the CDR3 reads CASSINRNTEAFF. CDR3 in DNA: TGTGCCAGTAGTATTAACAGAAACACTGAAGCTTTCTTT.